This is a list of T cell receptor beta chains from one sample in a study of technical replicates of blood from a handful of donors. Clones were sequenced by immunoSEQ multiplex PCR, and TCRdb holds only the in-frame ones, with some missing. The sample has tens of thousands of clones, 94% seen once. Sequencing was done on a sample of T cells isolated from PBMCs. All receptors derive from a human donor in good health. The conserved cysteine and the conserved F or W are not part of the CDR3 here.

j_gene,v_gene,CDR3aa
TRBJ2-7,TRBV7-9,ASSARTYEQY
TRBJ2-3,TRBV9,ASSVASASGGTDTQY
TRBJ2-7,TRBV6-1,ASSDYYEQY
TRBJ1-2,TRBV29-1,TERRGSYGYT
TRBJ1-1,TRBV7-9,ASSQGWPEAF
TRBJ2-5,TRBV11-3,ASLRTGETQY
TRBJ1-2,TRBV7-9,ASRVTGKDFGYT
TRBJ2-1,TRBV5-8,ASSSRGYNEQF
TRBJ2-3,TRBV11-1,ASSLGLAGFTDTQY
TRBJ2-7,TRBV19,ASTPGPGVGSYEQY